These 11 T cell receptor beta chains came from one sample sequenced in a study of blood T cell repertoires in COVID-19. Using immunoSEQ multiplex PCR, the repertoire was profiled, and TCRdb retains in-frame clones only, with some absent. The sample consists of some 300,000 clones, 90% to 95% of them appearing once. What was sequenced was PBMCs or T cells enriched from blood (not recorded which). The receptors originated from a woman aged 30 to 39 who had been exposed to COVID-19.

The V gene is TRBV19, the J gene TRBJ1-1, with D possibly being TRBD1 (6 bases). V shed 5 bases and J shed 7 bases, with 17 bases lying between them. The CDR3 runs to 14 residues. Germline CDR1 reads LNHDA; CDR2 reads SQIVND (reference sequence). CDR3 sequence (DNA): TGTGCCAGTAGTCAGGCCCTAAGGACAGTTGAAGCTTTCTTT. Translation gives CASSQALRTVEAFF.

The rearrangement joins TRBV5-1 to TRBJ2-5; tentative D call: TRBD1 (8 bases). The CDR3 covers 14 residues. Trimming took off 7 bases at V and 2 bases at J, with 15 bases between the two ends. Germline CDR1 SGHRS, CDR2 YFSETQ. The CDR3 here is CASSVQGGQETQYF. The CDR3 nucleotides read TGCGCCAGCTCAGTACAGGGGGGGCAAGAGACCCAGTACTTC.

The chain links TRBV27 to TRBJ1-2; D perhaps matches TRBD1 (6 bases). Trimming took 0 bases from V and 8 from J, leaving 13 bases between them. The CDR3 covers 14 residues. Per germline, CDR1 MNHEY and CDR2 SMNVEV (reference sequence). The CDR3 region is CASSLSRTDVGYTF. The DNA of the CDR3 is TGTGCCAGCAGTTTATCCCGGACAGATGTAGGCTACACCTTC.

The V and J genes are TRBV7-2 and TRBJ2-7; 7 nucleotides line up with TRBD2. The CDR3 loop spans 15 amino acids. Germline assignment: CDR1 SGHTA and CDR2 FQGNSA. Germline trimming cut 6 bases from V and 5 bases from J; bases unmatched to any gene: 13. CDR3 protein: CASRGRGGGKNEQYF. Here the CDR3 DNA reads TGTGCCAGCAGGGGCCGGGGCGGGGGAAAGAACGAGCAGTACTTC.

This clone was counted a single time. The chain uses TRBV9 and TRBJ1-6, with D perhaps TRBD1 (5 bases). Germline V gives CDR1 SGDLS, CDR2 YYNGEE. The CDR3 consists of 14 residues. V was clipped by 3 bases and J by 9 bases, with 13 bases between them. In DNA, the CDR3 is TGTGCCAGCAGCGCCGGCCCTAGGGGTTCACCCCTCCACTTT. Translated, it gives CASSAGPRGSPLHF.

The chain couples TRBV18 to TRBJ1-2; D possibly corresponds to TRBD1 (6 bases). Trimming removed 0 bases at V and 2 bases at J, with 10 bases between. Germline V gives CDR1 KGHSH, CDR2 LQKENI. CDR3 length: 15 residues. The CDR3 DNA sequence: TGTGCCAGCTCACCACCGCAGGGGTGGAACTATGGCTACACCTTC. Translated, it gives CASSPPQGWNYGYTF.

The rearrangement links TRBV4-3 to TRBJ1-1, with 11 nucleotides matching TRBD1. The CDR3 extends over 15 amino acids. The trim removed 3 bases at V and 5 bases at J, leaving 5 bases unmatched. Germline assignment: CDR1 LGHNA and CDR2 YSLEER. CDR3 DNA sequence: TGCGCCAGCAGCCAGGAGGACAGGGGGCGGACTGAAGCTTTCTTT. Translated: CASSQEDRGRTEAFF.

The gene calls are TRBV3-1 (or the pseudogene TRBV3-2) and TRBJ2-7, with D hard to call. Trimming shortened V by 3 bases and J by 6 bases, and 12 bases separated the two germline ends. CDR1 is LGHDT and CDR2 is YNNKEL in the germline V gene (reference sequence). The CDR3 runs 13 residues. This CDR3 is CASSHSRVLEQYF. The CDR3 DNA reads as TGTGCCAGCAGCCACAGTCGTGTCCTCGAGCAGTACTTC.

The V gene is TRBV2, the J gene TRBJ1-5, with D hard to call. Looked up from germline, CDR1 is SNHLY and CDR2 is FYNNEI. Between the trimmed V and J ends, which lost 4 bases and 5 bases, there was a span of 9 bases. This CDR3 has 13 residues. CDR3 in DNA: TGTGCCAGCAGTGTCACAGTTCATCAGCCCCAGCATTTT. Amino acids: CASSVTVHQPQHF.

This chain links TRBV7-9 with TRBJ1-4; 7 bases align to TRBD1. V was clipped by 2 bases and J by 8 bases; unmatched bases: 5. Germline V gene lookup returns CDR1 SEHNR and CDR2 FQNEAQ (reference sequence). This CDR3 region has 14 residues. The CDR3 bases are TGTGCCAGCAGCTTATCGACAGGGTACGAAAAACTGTTTTTT. It is translated as CASSLSTGYEKLFF.

Concerning this clone itself: A junction end diverges from the germline sequence, so it may reflect a read error. The rearrangement links TRBV6-1 to TRBJ1-2; 8 nucleotides align to TRBD1. The CDR3 consists of 16 residues. CDR1 is MNHNS, CDR2 SASEGT, per germline. CDR3 sequence reads: CASTENWTGKNYGYTF. The CDR3 DNA sequence: TGTGCCAGCACTGAAAACTGGACAGGGAAAAACTATGGCTACACCTTC.